These T cell receptor beta chains were read from a single sample in a study of identical twins. Using its own MiXCR run on the 5' RACE reads, TCRdb lists one record per CDR3 protein. The data show 250,000 or so distinct CDR3 sequences, roughly 13% seen once. This sample also belongs to another study, concerning yellow fever vaccine responses in identical twins.

Material: memory (CD45RO+) T cells sorted from blood. The receptor source for this set is a woman under 30 in good health. Both conserved end residues are part of each CDR3. A D gene is named only where the DNA matches it firmly. The size field is filled for only some rows; it gives once, few, many or a size class.

j_call | clone_size | v_call | d_call | cdr3_aa | cdr3_nt
TRBJ2-5 | . | TRBV7-8 | TRBD1 | CASTLERTGRPQETQYF | TGTGCCAGCACCCTCGAACGGACAGGAAGACCTCAAGAGACCCAGTACTTC
TRBJ2-7 | once | TRBV7-2 | TRBD2 | CASSTGLAGVYEQYF | TGTGCCAGCAGCACGGGACTAGCGGGAGTCTACGAGCAGTACTTC
TRBJ2-2 | once | TRBV3-1 | TRBD2 | CASSPAPTSGIKGTGELFF | TGTGCCAGCAGCCCAGCCCCGACTAGCGGGATAAAGGGCACCGGGGAGCTGTTTTTT
TRBJ2-1 | many | TRBV24-1 | TRBD2 | CATSDRTSGSNNEQFF | TGTGCCACCAGTGACCGGACTAGCGGGAGTAACAATGAGCAGTTCTTC
TRBJ1-1 | . | TRBV6-2/TRBV6-3 | . | CASKMGGLNTEAFF | TGTGCCAGCAAAATGGGGGGCCTGAACACTGAAGCTTTCTTT
TRBJ1-2 | many | TRBV7-2 | . | CASSFPTQNYGYTF | TGTGCCAGCAGCTTTCCCACTCAAAACTATGGCTACACCTTC
TRBJ2-3 | . | TRBV5-1 | TRBD2 | CASSPPGLAGAADTQYF | TGCGCCAGCAGCCCCCCGGGACTAGCGGGGGCTGCAGATACGCAGTATTTT
TRBJ2-2 | once | TRBV28 | . | CATYRGITGELFF | TGTGCCACCTACCGCGGGATTACCGGGGAGCTGTTTTTT
TRBJ2-7 | many | TRBV15 | TRBD2 | CATSRDRRLAGGPSPYEQYF | TGTGCCACCAGCAGAGATCGGCGGCTAGCGGGGGGGCCAAGCCCCTACGAGCAGTACTTC
TRBJ1-4 | . | TRBV27 | . | CASSLTGAKNEKLFF | TGTGCCAGCAGTTTGACCGGGGCCAAAAACGAAAAACTGTTTTTT
TRBJ2-5 | many | TRBV12-3/TRBV12-4 | . | CASSPLETQYF | TGTGCCAGCAGTCCCCTGGAGACCCAGTACTTC
TRBJ2-1 | . | TRBV6-2/TRBV6-3 | . | CASSSSGDPYNEQFF | TGTGCCAGCAGTTCGTCGGGGGATCCCTACAATGAGCAGTTCTTC
TRBJ2-5 | . | TRBV7-9 | . | CASSPTAGGYQETQYF | TGTGCCAGCAGCCCTACAGCGGGTGGGTACCAAGAGACCCAGTACTTC
TRBJ2-7 | . | TRBV12-3/TRBV12-4 | . | CASSLMLGSAWNEQYF | TGTGCCAGCAGTTTAATGTTGGGCAGTGCTTGGAACGAGCAGTACTTC
TRBJ2-7 | few | TRBV7-2 | TRBD1 | CASSPRGTGGEYEQYF | TGTGCCAGCAGCCCCCGCGGGACAGGGGGCGAATACGAGCAGTACTTC
TRBJ2-5 | few | TRBV29-1 | TRBD1 | CSVRGGVRETQYF | TGCAGCGTCCGAGGGGGCGTTAGGGAGACCCAGTACTTC
TRBJ2-3 | few | TRBV7-9 | . | CASSRSSAAPNDTQYF | TGTGCCAGCAGCCGTAGCTCTGCGGCCCCGAATGATACGCAGTATTTT
TRBJ1-3 | many | TRBV3-1 | . | CASSQGGRNTIYF | TGTGCCAGCAGCCAAGGGGGGAGAAACACCATATATTTT
TRBJ2-5 | many | TRBV2 | . | CASSDLGETQYF | TGTGCCAGCAGTGATCTAGGAGAGACCCAGTACTTC
TRBJ1-2 | many | TRBV7-2 | . | CASNYPSENRAYTF | TGTGCCAGCAACTACCCCTCTGAGAACCGAGCCTACACCTTC
TRBJ2-3 | many | TRBV11-2 | TRBD2 | CASSSMSRASGRTDTQYF | TGTGCCAGCAGCTCAATGAGTCGGGCTAGCGGGAGAACAGATACGCAGTATTTT
TRBJ2-7 | many | TRBV27 | . | CASSDGGYEQYF | TGTGCCAGCAGTGACGGAGGCTACGAGCAGTACTTC
TRBJ2-3 | few | TRBV5-1 | . | CASSRGSLTSTDTQYF | TGCGCCAGCAGCCGCGGATCGTTAACCAGCACAGATACGCAGTATTTT
TRBJ2-2 | few | TRBV27 | . | CASSRLTGELFF | TGTGCCAGCAGTAGGCTCACCGGGGAGCTGTTTTTT
TRBJ2-5 | many | TRBV6-6 | . | CASTNTPETQYF | TGTGCCAGCACTAACACCCCAGAGACCCAGTACTTC
TRBJ2-3 | . | TRBV7-9 | . | CASSRQPGADTQYF | TGTGCCAGCAGCCGTCAGCCGGGGGCAGATACGCAGTATTTT
TRBJ2-3 | few | TRBV5-5 | . | CASSLEGQDTQYF | TGTGCCAGCAGCTTGGAGGGTCAAGATACGCAGTATTTT